This TCR beta chain was captured by sequencing in a study of cytomegalovirus exposure and HLA in healthy donors. Amplification used 60 Vbeta primers and 13 Jbeta primers. Per the original data handling: Among the unique TCR beta chains that a later analysis counted, about 81 million in all, roughly 9.9 million were shared. This table comes from immunoSEQ multiplex PCR, and its TCRdb copy is limited to in-frame clones, with some not included. V, J and clone size are taken as reported in that table, and D and trimming were inferred from the DNA itself. The sample has some 180,000 clones, 79% seen once; the top ten hold approximately 4.7%. Regarding this clone: Its antigen is still unknown.

Broader study findings: Several top significant clusters appeared, in a later analysis, to be linked to common viral pathogens. Later, an analysis showed that TCR beta chains associated with HLA were more clonally expanded than others that were equally common. There were a few CMV-associated chains whose specificity for CMV antigens was confirmed in vitro.

Trimming took off 0 bases at V and 4 bases at J, with 13 bases between the two ends. The CDR3 totals 15 residues. From germline, CDR1 is MNHEY and CDR2 SVGAGI. This sequence joins TRBV6-5 and TRBJ2-7; D gene uncertain. The TCR comes from a woman between 25 and 40 years old in good health and CMV-seropositive. The sequencing input was PBMCs. The CDR3 DNA follows: TGTGCCAGCAGTTACTCCCCCGACAAATTGTACGAGCAGTACTTC. This translates into CASSYSPDKLYEQYF.